Listed here are 26 T cell receptor beta chains from one sample, sequenced in a study of blood T cell repertoires in COVID-19. Assay: immunoSEQ multiplex PCR; the TCRdb copy retains only in-frame clones and omits some. The top ten clones hold 9.5% to 15% of a sample with about 240,000 clones, 82% of them seen once. Sequencing used peripheral blood. Receptors were obtained from a woman aged 60-75 years with active or convalescent COVID-19.

J is TRBJ1-1 and V is TRBV18; a weak D match, TRBD1 (6 bases). The CDR3 runs 14 residues. Trimming removed 4 bases at V and 0 bases at J, with 9 bases between. CDR1 and CDR2 (germline): KGHSH, LQKENI. The CDR3 reads CASSQDSLNTEAFF. CDR3 coding DNA: TGTGCCAGCTCACAGGACAGCCTGAACACTGAAGCTTTCTTT.

The chain has TRBV7-3 and TRBJ1-4; possible D gene TRBD1, 6 bases. The germline V gene has CDR1 SGHTA and CDR2 FQGTGA. The CDR3 length is 16 residues. V shed 3 bases and J shed 4 bases, with 15 bases lying between them. In DNA, the CDR3 is TGTGCCAGCAGCTTTAAGCGGGGGCGGGATAATGAAAAACTGTTTTTT. It yields the protein CASSFKRGRDNEKLFF. The entire variable domain, with the rest obtained from reference TRBV7-3 and TRBJ1-4, is as follows: GAGVSQTPSNKVTEKGKYVELRCDPISGHTALYWYRQSLGQGPEFLIYFQGTGAADDSGLPNDRFFAVRPEGSVSTLKIQRTERGDSAVYLCASSFKRGRDNEKLFFGSGTQLSVL.

The V gene is TRBV4-1, the J gene TRBJ2-7; the match to TRBD2 covers 7 bases. V shed 0 bases, J shed 0 bases, and the junction held 5 bases outside the gene matches. The length of the CDR3 is 16 residues. Germline CDR1 MGHRA, CDR2 YSYEKL. CDR3 bases: TGCGCCAGCAGCCAAGAGGGGGGGACGCTCTCCTACGAGCAGTACTTC. Residues: CASSQEGGTLSYEQYF.

The chain uses TRBV7-2 and TRBJ1-1; D is perhaps TRBD1 (6 bases). Germline CDR1 SGHTA, CDR2 FQGNSA. Trimming removed 4 bases from V and 10 bases from J, with 16 bases in between. The CDR3 has 13 residues. The CDR3 DNA reads as TGTGCCAGCAGCTCAATCCAGGGGATCACAGCTTTCTTT. The encoded protein is CASSSIQGITAFF.

The chain couples TRBV11-2 to TRBJ1-1; TRBD1 might be the D (5 bases). V dropped 1 base and J dropped 0 bases, with 6 bases sitting between them. Per germline, CDR1 SGHAT and CDR2 FQNNGV. The CDR3 covers 14 residues. CDR3 in amino acids: CASSLGTLNTEAFF. CDR3 sequence (DNA): TGTGCCAGCAGCTTAGGGACACTGAACACTGAAGCTTTCTTT.

V usage is TRBV5-8 and J usage is TRBJ1-1; D uncertain. V was trimmed by 1 base and J by 6 bases, leaving 10 bases between them. The CDR3 runs to 13 residues. In germline, CDR1 is SGHTS, CDR2 YDEGEE. DNA for the CDR3: TGTGCCAGCAGCTTGTTGGCGGGGTCTGAAGCTTTCTTT. Residues: CASSLLAGSEAFF. Based on the CDR3 plus reference TRBV5-8 and TRBJ1-1, the full variable domain is EAGVTQSPTHLIKTRGQQATLRCSPISGHTSVYWYQQALGLGLQFLLWYDEGEERNRGNFPPRFSGRQFPNYSSELNVNALELEDSALYLCASSLLAGSEAFFGQGTRLTVV.

V gene TRBV6-5 combines with J gene TRBJ1-3, with a tentative D call TRBD1 (6 bases). V was trimmed by 10 bases and J by 8 bases, leaving 21 bases between them. The CDR3 is 14 amino acids. Germline assignment: CDR1 MNHEY and CDR2 SVGAGI. The CDR3 is CATFDRFLVDTIYF. As DNA, the CDR3 is TGTGCCACCTTCGACAGGTTTTTGGTAGACACCATATATTTT.

This chain connects TRBV4-3 to TRBJ2-1; TRBD2 agrees at 11 bases. Germline V gene data show CDR1 as LGHNA and CDR2 as YSLEER. The CDR3 extends over 18 amino acids. V shed 0 bases, J shed 3 bases, and the junction held 7 bases outside the gene matches. The CDR3 region is CASSQDSPLAGVYNEQFF. The CDR3 nucleotides are TGCGCCAGCAGCCAAGATTCCCCACTAGCGGGGGTCTACAATGAGCAGTTCTTC.

This clone was detected a few times. The chain links TRBV7-8 to TRBJ1-5; 11 bases match TRBD1. Germline assignment: CDR1 SGHVS and CDR2 FQNEAQ. J gave up 5 bases and V 0 bases, and 3 bases lay outside the gene matches. CDR3 length: 16 residues. CDR3 region: CASSLAGTGGDQPQHF. The CDR3 bases are TGTGCCAGCAGCTTAGCGGGGACAGGGGGAGATCAGCCCCAGCATTTT.

V gene TRBV7-9 combines with J gene TRBJ1-6; 7 bases line up with TRBD1. J was trimmed by 10 bases and V by 4 bases; bases with no gene match: 10. The CDR3 is made up of 15 amino acids. In germline, CDR1 is SEHNR, CDR2 FQNEAQ (reference sequence). CDR3 sequence: CASSSSRGQTSPLHF. In nucleotides, the CDR3 is TGTGCCAGCAGCTCCTCCCGGGGACAGACCTCACCCCTCCACTTT.

The chain uses TRBV3-1 (or the pseudogene TRBV3-2) and TRBJ2-1, with D possibly TRBD2 on 7 matching bases. Trimming stripped 7 bases from V and 8 bases from J, with 18 bases between. This CDR3 contains 14 residues. Looked up from germline, CDR1 is LGHDT and CDR2 is YNNKEL (reference sequence). In nucleotides, the CDR3 is TGTGCCAGCACCCGAGGGGGGGCTATCCATGAGCAGTTCTTC. Protein sequence: CASTRGGAIHEQFF.

This clone showed up just once. The chain is built from TRBV6-5 and TRBJ1-6; 9 nucleotides match TRBD1. Trimming cost V 0 bases and J 11 bases; bases outside gene matches: 8. Germline CDR1 is MNHEY and CDR2 is SVGAGI. The length of the CDR3 is 16 residues. CDR3 in DNA: TGTGCCAGCAGTTACTCGGGACAGGGCCATGTGGCACCCCTCCACTTT. Amino acid sequence: CASSYSGQGHVAPLHF.

The V call is TRBV25-1, the J call TRBJ1-6; D might be TRBD1 (6 bases). The CDR3 length is 15 residues. Trimming shortened V by 5 bases and J by 0 bases, and 8 bases separated the two germline ends. From germline, CDR1 is MGHDK and CDR2 SYGVNS. In DNA form, the CDR3 reads TGTGCCAGCAGTTCCAGGGGCTCCTATAATTCACCCCTCCACTTT. Translating gives CASSSRGSYNSPLHF.

The rearrangement links TRBV6-6 to TRBJ1-6, with D possibly being TRBD1 (6 bases). CDR3 size: 15 residues. Germline values: CDR1 MNHNY, CDR2 SVGAGI (reference sequence). The V and J ends lost 2 bases and 5 bases respectively, with 10 bases between them. The CDR3 protein is CASSYKGDNNSPLHF. The CDR3 nucleotides are TGTGCCAGCAGTTACAAGGGGGACAATAATTCACCCCTCCACTTT.

The rearrangement links TRBV19 to TRBJ2-7; possibly TRBD2 for D (6 bases). Trimming stripped 3 bases from V and 2 bases from J, with 11 bases between. The V gene's germline CDR1 is LNHDA and CDR2 SQIVND (reference sequence). This CDR3 comprises 14 residues. The CDR3 coding sequence is TGTGCCAGTAGTATCTCTAGCGACCCCTACGAGCAGTACTTC. Its protein product is CASSISSDPYEQYF.

V gene TRBV27 combines with J gene TRBJ1-2, with unresolved D. V lost 3 bases to trimming and J lost 8 bases, with 13 bases between them. Germline CDR1 MNHEY, CDR2 SMNVEV (reference sequence). The CDR3 has 13 amino acids. The CDR3 protein is CASSFNPLFGYTF. The DNA for the CDR3 is TGTGCCAGCAGTTTTAATCCGTTGTTCGGCTACACCTTC.

The chain uses TRBV7-2 and TRBJ2-1, with 11 bases that match TRBD2. The germline V gene encodes CDR1 SGHTA and CDR2 FQGNSA. V was pared by 5 bases and J by 2 bases, with 2 bases of the junction left unmatched. This CDR3 contains 15 residues. For the CDR3, the DNA is TGTGCCAGCAGCGCTAGCGGGGGGCCCTACAATGAGCAGTTCTTC. Encoded protein: CASSASGGPYNEQFF.

The V and J genes are TRBV6-5 and TRBJ1-3, with D possibly matching TRBD1 (5 bases). CDR1 and CDR2 (germline): MNHEY, SVGAGI. The CDR3 has 14 amino acids. V was shortened by 7 bases and J by 6 bases, with 16 bases between the two germline ends. In DNA form, the CDR3 reads TGTGCCAGCACAGAGCAGGGCCGTTTAAACACCATATATTTT. Protein sequence: CASTEQGRLNTIYF.

This clone has only a few counts. J is TRBJ1-2 and V is TRBV12-3 or TRBV12-4, with 7 bases aligning to TRBD1. This CDR3 has 13 amino acids. With 6 bases clipped from V and 3 bases from J, the junction kept 4 bases outside the gene matches. Here the CDR3 DNA reads TGTGCCAGCAGCAGGACAGGTTACTATGGCTACACCTTC. This codes for CASSRTGYYGYTF.

The genes are TRBV6-1 and TRBJ2-7; D is undetermined. The CDR3 loop spans 14 amino acids. The germline V gene encodes CDR1 MNHNS and CDR2 SASEGT. Trimming removed 2 bases from V and 7 bases from J, with 15 bases in between. Here the CDR3 reads CASSERPSLGEQYF. CDR3 nucleotide sequence: TGTGCCAGCAGTGAACGGCCCAGCCTAGGTGAGCAGTACTTC.

V and J are TRBV9 and TRBJ1-6, with TRBD1 identical over 7 bases. CDR3 size: 15 residues. Germline values: CDR1 SGDLS, CDR2 YYNGEE. The V segment lost 3 bases and the J segment 8 bases; nucleotides outside the gene matches: 8. CDR3 sequence reads: CASSAGGRQYSPLHF. CDR3 DNA: TGTGCCAGCAGCGCAGGGGGACGCCAATATTCACCCCTCCACTTT.

This clone was counted a single time. The V gene is TRBV27, the J gene TRBJ2-7; D is perhaps TRBD2 (5 bases). Germline loops: CDR1 MNHEY, CDR2 SMNVEV (reference sequence). Trimming pared 6 bases from V and 1 base from J, leaving 10 bases between. There are 13 residues in the CDR3. The CDR3 DNA reads TGTGCCAGCAGCTTCGGGATTTCCTACGAGCAGTACTTC. Its translation is CASSFGISYEQYF.

The J gene is TRBJ1-2, the V gene TRBV7-8, with 10 bases aligning to TRBD1. This CDR3 is 13 amino acids long. CDR1 SGHVS and CDR2 FQNEAQ come from the germline V gene. V gave up 4 bases and J gave up 7 bases; unmatched junction bases: 3. In nucleotides, the CDR3 is TGTGCCAGCAGCTCCCGGGACAGGGGTGGCTACACCTTC. This gives the protein CASSSRDRGGYTF.

The J gene is TRBJ1-2, the V gene TRBV6-5; possibly TRBD1 for D (6 bases). Trimming took 6 bases from V and 2 from J, leaving 13 bases between them. This CDR3 is 14 amino acids long. Per the germline V gene, CDR1 is MNHEY and CDR2 is SVGAGI. The CDR3 is CASSPDSQNYGYTF. CDR3 nucleotides: TGTGCCAGCAGCCCGGACAGCCAGAACTATGGCTACACCTTC.

The gene calls are TRBV7-9 and TRBJ1-2; 12 bases are shared with TRBD1. The V gene end was trimmed by 1 base and the J gene end by 6 bases; junction bases not matched to a gene: 9. CDR1 is SEHNR and CDR2 is FQNEAQ in the germline V gene (reference sequence). The CDR3 loop spans 17 amino acids. CDR3 residues: CASSLGGWGQGADGYTF. Written as DNA, the CDR3 is TGTGCCAGCAGCTTAGGAGGATGGGGACAGGGGGCCGATGGCTACACCTTC.

The genes are TRBV6-5 and TRBJ2-1; 7 nucleotides line up with TRBD2. The CDR3 extends over 15 amino acids. With 7 bases clipped from V and 9 bases from J, the junction kept 15 bases outside the gene matches. In germline, CDR1 is MNHEY, CDR2 SVGAGI. CDR3 coding DNA: TGTGCCAGCAAGGGATTAGCGGGTTCGGGTGGTGAGCAGTTCTTC. This sequence encodes CASKGLAGSGGEQFF.